This T cell receptor beta chain was recovered during a study of T cells in Graves' hyperthyroidism and ophthalmopathy (dated by TCRdb to the late 2010s). Context from the whole study: Peripheral blood was sampled at the time of initial diagnosis, prior to any treatment. Thyroid tissue and blood T-cell repertoires from more than 5 Graves' hyperthyroidism patients were also compared in the study. Prospective prediction of ophthalmopathy was tested in an independent validation cohort consisting of 18 to 20 hyperthyroidism patients and 15 or so patients who later progressed to ophthalmopathy. The 90 to 100 discovery patients were randomly divided into training and test sets at a 7:3 ratio. A discovery cohort of roughly 100 patients, roughly 40 with Graves' ophthalmopathy and about 58 with stable Graves' hyperthyroidism, was used to find distinguishing TCR V-J signatures. After sampling, hyperthyroidism patients received methimazole starting at 30 mg daily, and ophthalmopathy patients received high-dose intravenous methylprednisolone. According to the paper, TCR Vbeta CDR3 sequencing was carried out on some 130 peripheral blood samples, which came from fewer than 50 ophthalmopathy, 75 or so hyperthyroidism and approximately 17 progressor patients.

The TCR beta CDR3 regions were amplified from the RNA transcripts. A first-round RT-PCR of the TCR CDR3 used the HTBI primer set with the Qiagen OneStep RT-PCR kit. A second multiplex PCR round built the libraries, followed by size selection and purification. The libraries were sequenced on an Illumina HiSeq2000 using paired-end 100 bp reads. The authors' analysis ran thus. SOAPnuke was used to process the raw data, throwing out any read that contained adapters or uncalled bases, had a mean Phred below 15, or lacked an exact constant-primer or identifier match. High-quality paired reads were merged using COPE v1.2.5, and each unique nucleotide sequence was defined as a clonotype. MiTCR v1.1 was used to align clonotypes to the IMGT TRBV, TRBD and TRBJ reference segments. Analysis was restricted to V-J combinations with a frequency above 0.0001, which covered over 98% of repertoires. The TCS score was defined as the ratio of F50 (clonal expansion) to E x V (chaos), calculated using BLOSUM62-based TCRdist between CDR3 peptides within each V-J. Welch's t-statistics and random forest reduced around 520 V-J features to roughly 13, which were used in a naive Bayes classifier (R e1071). TCRdb's own reprocessing of the public reads used fastp at Q25 and MiXCR and kept productive beta chains. Identical CDR3 protein sequences are pooled into one entry, listed with their most common genes and DNA. For this entry, the V and J calls and clone size follow TCRdb and not the study's own pipeline. For this sample the table gives 160,000 or so distinct CDR3 sequences, of which about 9.4% were detected only once. Together, the top ten hold around 20% of the sample.

Hyperthyroidism patients were newly diagnosed, had a disease duration of under 2 months, and were aged 18 to 65 years. Any patient with an uncontrolled infection, another autoimmune disease, pregnancy or lactation was excluded. Diagnoses were based on clinical symptoms, serum thyroxine and TRAb, thyroid ultrasound and orbital computed tomography. Blood from progressor patients was drawn when they were first diagnosed with hyperthyroidism, before any ophthalmopathy symptoms appeared. Ficoll-Paque density gradient centrifugation was used to isolate PBMCs from around 9.1 ml of fresh peripheral blood. Progressor patients were defined as those initially diagnosed with Graves' hyperthyroidism in whom ophthalmopathy developed during follow-up. Trizol reagent was used to extract total RNA, and RNA quality was then checked on an Agilent 2100 Bioanalyzer. This clonotype showed up just a few times. Its binding antigen is unknown. One base away there is no much larger clone; base qualities are not given.

The germline V gene specifies SGHDT as CDR1 and YYEEEE as CDR2. The junction carries 11 bases between V and J, which are trimmed by 3 bases and 1 base respectively. Counted from cysteine to phenylalanine, this CDR3 has 14 amino acids. The retained sequence is limited to the CDR3, 42 bases, with the frame set at the first base. Overall results and qualifications from the work: In cross-validation, a model built on a 13 V-J signature told ophthalmopathy apart from stable hyperthyroidism with over 85% sensitivity and around 84% specificity, and in testing the same model reached 80%/75%. Blood samples also contained most of the expanded thyroid clonotypes (frequency above 0.001), which suggests that blood repertoires may reflect thyroid immune responses. In validation, the model predicted progression to ophthalmopathy a median of approximately 6.6 months before onset, with 70% to 71% sensitivity and 72.22% specificity. Sample size was not statistically predetermined, and investigators were not blinded to group allocation.

The specimen was blood. The TCR comes from a woman aged 18-29 years with Graves' hyperthyroidism that later progressed to Graves' ophthalmopathy. This chain joins TRBV5-6 to TRBJ2-7, with the D assignment possibly TRBD1 or TRBD2, given 5 matching bases for each. In nucleotides, the sequence is TGTGCCAGCAGCTCCGTGGGACCATCCTACGAGCAGTACTTC. Translated, it reads CASSSVGPSYEQYF.